These T cell receptor beta chains were read from a single sample in a study of blood T cell repertoires in COVID-19. Libraries were prepared by immunoSEQ multiplex PCR; TCRdb keeps only in-frame clonotypes and omits some of them. The repertoire holds approximately 91,000 clones, about four fifths seen once, with 15% to 20% in the top ten. The sample comprised peripheral blood. The receptor set was obtained from a human donor in a cohort sampled during active COVID-19. Both conserved end residues are part of each CDR3. Fields, in order: clone size, D gene, V gene, J gene, CDR3 DNA, CDR3 protein. The D gene is left open where the match is weak. A clone size is listed for some rows: how often the clone was seen (once, few, many), or a class if it is expanded.

clone size: .
D gene: .
V gene: TRBV29-1
J gene: TRBJ1-2
CDR3 DNA: TGCAGCGTTGAAGAGACAGTGGAGGGATATGGCTACACCTTC
CDR3 protein: CSVEETVEGYGYTF

clone size: few
D gene: .
V gene: TRBV9
J gene: TRBJ1-2
CDR3 DNA: TGTGCCAGCAGCGCCACAGGGAAGGAACGTGGCTACACCTTC
CDR3 protein: CASSATGKERGYTF

clone size: .
D gene: TRBD2
V gene: TRBV5-1
J gene: TRBJ2-1
CDR3 DNA: TGCGCCAGCAGCTTGGCTTCTAGCGGGAGTAAGATTAGTGAGCAGTTCTTC
CDR3 protein: CASSLASSGSKISEQFF

clone size: .
D gene: .
V gene: TRBV5-1
J gene: TRBJ1-4
CDR3 DNA: TGCGCCAGCAGCCAGGGAAACGAAAAACTGTTTTTT
CDR3 protein: CASSQGNEKLFF

clone size: .
D gene: TRBD1
V gene: TRBV28
J gene: TRBJ1-1
CDR3 DNA: TGTGCCAGCAGTGGACAGGGGGCGCGAAACACTGAAGCTTTCTTT
CDR3 protein: CASSGQGARNTEAFF

clone size: few
D gene: .
V gene: TRBV28
J gene: TRBJ1-5
CDR3 DNA: TGTGCCAGCATCGAATTACTTAGCAATCAGCCCCAGCATTTT
CDR3 protein: CASIELLSNQPQHF

clone size: .
D gene: TRBD2
V gene: TRBV2
J gene: TRBJ2-2
CDR3 DNA: TGTGCCAGCAGTCTAGCGGGTTTAGAGCTGTTTTTT
CDR3 protein: CASSLAGLELFF

clone size: .
D gene: TRBD2
V gene: TRBV30
J gene: TRBJ2-1
CDR3 DNA: TGTGCCTGGAGTGTAGTAGCGGGGTACAATGAGCAGTTCTTC
CDR3 protein: CAWSVVAGYNEQFF

clone size: .
D gene: .
V gene: TRBV7-8
J gene: TRBJ2-7
CDR3 DNA: TGTGCCAGCAGCTTAGATCGGGCAGGGGTCAACGAGCAGTACTTC
CDR3 protein: CASSLDRAGVNEQYF

clone size: .
D gene: .
V gene: TRBV25-1
J gene: TRBJ2-5
CDR3 DNA: TGTGCCAGCAGGTCACCTAGCGCTCAACAAGAGACCCAGTACTTC
CDR3 protein: CASRSPSAQQETQYF

clone size: few
D gene: TRBD1
V gene: TRBV28
J gene: TRBJ1-2
CDR3 DNA: TGTGCCAGCAGTTCTTCCGGGACAGGGCAGGGCTACACCTTC
CDR3 protein: CASSSSGTGQGYTF

clone size: once
D gene: .
V gene: TRBV4-1
J gene: TRBJ2-3
CDR3 DNA: TGCGCCAGCAGCCAAGAACAGCGGTCCACAGATACGCAGTATTTT
CDR3 protein: CASSQEQRSTDTQYF

clone size: .
D gene: .
V gene: TRBV19
J gene: TRBJ2-2
CDR3 DNA: TGTGCCGTACGATCATGGGCTTTCGGGGAGCTGTTTTTT
CDR3 protein: CAVRSWAFGELFF

clone size: .
D gene: TRBD1
V gene: TRBV18
J gene: TRBJ1-2
CDR3 DNA: TGTGCCAGCTCACCATCGACTAGACAGGGAGGCGGCTACACCTTC
CDR3 protein: CASSPSTRQGGGYTF

clone size: .
D gene: .
V gene: TRBV12-3/TRBV12-4
J gene: TRBJ2-1
CDR3 DNA: TGTGCCAGCAGTTGGGTGAGGGATGAGCAGTTCTTC
CDR3 protein: CASSWVRDEQFF

clone size: few
D gene: TRBD1
V gene: TRBV2
J gene: TRBJ1-1
CDR3 DNA: TGTGCCAGCAGTGGGGACAGGAACACTGAAGCTTTCTTT
CDR3 protein: CASSGDRNTEAFF

clone size: .
D gene: .
V gene: TRBV4-1
J gene: TRBJ2-7
CDR3 DNA: TGCGCCAGCAGCCAAGATGTAAAGACTTACGAGCAGTACTTC
CDR3 protein: CASSQDVKTYEQYF

clone size: .
D gene: .
V gene: TRBV19
J gene: TRBJ1-5
CDR3 DNA: TGTGCCAGTAGTTCCTATCATGCGAGCAATCAGCCCCAGCATTTT
CDR3 protein: CASSSYHASNQPQHF

clone size: .
D gene: .
V gene: TRBV12-2
J gene: TRBJ1-6
CDR3 DNA: TGTGCAAGTCGCCCCAGACGGGAGCGCTCCTATAATTCACCCCTCCACTTT
CDR3 protein: CASRPRRERSYNSPLHF

clone size: .
D gene: TRBD1
V gene: TRBV15
J gene: TRBJ2-7
CDR3 DNA: TGTGCCACTGGGAAGGACAGGGCCTACGAGCAGTACTTC
CDR3 protein: CATGKDRAYEQYF

clone size: .
D gene: TRBD1
V gene: TRBV30
J gene: TRBJ1-5
CDR3 DNA: TGTGCCTGGGGGACAGGCCTTGGGCCCCAGCATTTT
CDR3 protein: CAWGTGLGPQHF

clone size: .
D gene: .
V gene: TRBV19
J gene: TRBJ1-5
CDR3 DNA: TGTGCCAGTAGTGGGACTAGGGGACCGGGGCAGCCCCAGCATTTT
CDR3 protein: CASSGTRGPGQPQHF

clone size: .
D gene: .
V gene: TRBV3-1/TRBV3-2
J gene: TRBJ2-1
CDR3 DNA: TGTGCCAGCAGCCCTTCGGTCGATGAGCAGTTCTTC
CDR3 protein: CASSPSVDEQFF

clone size: few
D gene: .
V gene: TRBV3-1/TRBV3-2
J gene: TRBJ1-3
CDR3 DNA: TGTGCCAGCAGCCAGGTTACAGCAGATTGGGGAAACACCATATATTTT
CDR3 protein: CASSQVTADWGNTIYF

clone size: .
D gene: .
V gene: TRBV2
J gene: TRBJ2-2
CDR3 DNA: TGTGCCAGCGGCGGGATGCCGCGGCGGACCGGGGAGCTGTTTTTT
CDR3 protein: CASGGMPRRTGELFF